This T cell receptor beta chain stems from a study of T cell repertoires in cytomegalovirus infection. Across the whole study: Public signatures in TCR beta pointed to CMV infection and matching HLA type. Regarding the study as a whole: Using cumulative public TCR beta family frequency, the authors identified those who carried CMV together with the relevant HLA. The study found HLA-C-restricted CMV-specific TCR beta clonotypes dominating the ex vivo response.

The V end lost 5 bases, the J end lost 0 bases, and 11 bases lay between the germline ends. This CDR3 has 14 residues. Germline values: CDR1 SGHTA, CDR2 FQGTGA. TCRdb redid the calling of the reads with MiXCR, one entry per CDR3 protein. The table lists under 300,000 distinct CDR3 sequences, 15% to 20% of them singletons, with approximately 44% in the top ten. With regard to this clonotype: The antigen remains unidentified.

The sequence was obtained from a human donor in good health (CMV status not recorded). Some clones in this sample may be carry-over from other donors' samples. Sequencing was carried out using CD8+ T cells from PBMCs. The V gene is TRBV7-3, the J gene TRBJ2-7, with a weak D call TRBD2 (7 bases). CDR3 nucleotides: TGTGCCAGCAGCCACGGGGGGCCCTCCTACGAGCAGTACTTC. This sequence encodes CASSHGGPSYEQYF.